Each of the 20 T cell receptor beta chains below was sequenced from the same sample in a study of spatial heterogeneity in lung cancer. As for time point: sample taken at primary tumor resection. Material for sequencing was whole RNA from tumor, nontumor lung or frozen PBMC, left unsorted. TCRdb ran MiXCR on the 5' RACE reads and lists one entry per CDR3 protein. Here the sample spans 85,000 to 100,000 distinct CDR3 sequences, approximately 12% being singletons. Sequencing was performed on PBMCs, taken at surgery. These receptor sequences come from a male donor with early-stage non-small cell lung cancer.

CDR3 residues: CASSLATGASYEQYF. CDR3 DNA: TGCGCCAGCAGCTTGGCCACGGGGGCCTCCTACGAGCAGTACTTC. This chain joins TRBV5-1 and TRBJ2-7; tentatively, D is TRBD1 or TRBD2 (6 bases each). Germline CDR1 is SGHRS and CDR2 is YFSETQ. V gave up 0 bases and J gave up 0 bases, with 10 bases separating them. CDR3 size: 15 residues. The variable domain in full, with the rest retrieved from reference TRBV5-1 and TRBJ2-7, is KAGVTQTPRYLIKTRGQQVTLSCSPISGHRSVSWYQQTPGQGLQFLFEYFSETQRNKGNFPGRFSGRQFSNSRSEMNVSTLELGDSALYLCASSLATGASYEQYFGPGTRLTVT.

Note on this clonotype: With a much larger clone just one base away, this may be a read error. The rearrangement links TRBV7-2 to TRBJ1-1; D gene unclear. This CDR3 is 13 amino acids long. V shed 2 bases and J shed 1 base, with 5 bases lying between them. Per the germline V gene, CDR1 is SGHTA and CDR2 is FQGNSA. The DNA for the CDR3 is TGTGCCAGCAGCTTATGGGGGAACACTGAAGCTTTCTTT. Its translation: CASSLWGNTEAFF. Filled out from reference TRBV7-2 and TRBJ1-1, the complete variable domain reads GAGVSQSPSNKVTEKGKDVELRCDPISGHTALYWYRQSLGQGLEFLIYFQGNSAPDKSGLPSDRFSAERTGGSVSTLTIQRTQQEDSAVYLCASSLWGNTEAFFGQGTRLTVV.

This clonotype was seen more than once but under ten times. This rearrangement joins TRBV7-2 to TRBJ2-3; 13 bases fit TRBD2. Germline lookup yields CDR1 SGHTA and CDR2 FQGNSA. V trimming: 7 bases; J trimming: 3 bases; junction bases outside the gene matches: 7. The CDR3 covers 16 residues. The CDR3 region has the DNA TGTGCCAGCAACGGACTAGCGGGAGATGTGACAGATACGCAGTATTTT. Amino acid sequence: CASNGLAGDVTDTQYF.

This clonotype came up a few times. This chain connects TRBV11-1 to TRBJ2-1, with 8 bases fitting TRBD2. V lost 1 base, J lost 4 bases, and 3 bases stayed unmatched. The CDR3 extends over 15 amino acids. The germline V gene encodes CDR1 SGHAT and CDR2 FQDESV (reference sequence). CDR3 sequence: CASSLVAGKYNEQFF. The CDR3 nucleotides are TGTGCCAGCAGCTTAGTAGCGGGGAAATACAATGAGCAGTTCTTC.

In its sample, this clonotype was seen a few times. The chain employs TRBV7-8 and TRBJ1-2, with 8 bases fitting TRBD1. Germline assignment: CDR1 SGHVS and CDR2 FQNEAQ. The CDR3 loop spans 14 amino acids. V dropped 2 bases and J dropped 8; count of bases not matched to a gene: 7. CDR3 nucleotide sequence: TGTGCCAGCAGCTTAACTCAGGGGGCGCGCGGCTACACCTTC. Its protein product is CASSLTQGARGYTF.

CDR3 bases: TGTGCCAGCAGTGCCAGCGGGAGGTCCAGTACGCAGTATTTT. This sequence encodes CASSASGRSSTQYF. This sequence joins TRBV6-4 and TRBJ2-3; the match to TRBD2 covers 9 bases. V shed 4 bases and J 8 bases; nucleotides not matched to a gene: 7. Germline-derived CDR1 and CDR2 are MRHNA and SNTAGT. This CDR3 comprises 14 residues.

V usage is TRBV5-1 and J usage is TRBJ2-7, with D uncertain. The CDR3 runs 13 residues. Germline V gives CDR1 SGHRS, CDR2 YFSETQ. The V end was cut by 4 bases, the J end by 0 bases, with 8 bases between. The CDR3 region is CASSEAASYEQYF. DNA for the CDR3: TGCGCCAGCAGCGAAGCCGCCTCCTACGAGCAGTACTTC. Drawing the rest from reference TRBV5-1 and TRBJ2-7, the complete variable domain is KAGVTQTPRYLIKTRGQQVTLSCSPISGHRSVSWYQQTPGQGLQFLFEYFSETQRNKGNFPGRFSGRQFSNSRSEMNVSTLELGDSALYLCASSEAASYEQYFGPGTRLTVT.

V is TRBV6-2 or TRBV6-3 and J is TRBJ2-3; the D is unclear. V lost 10 bases and J lost 11, with 16 bases in between. This CDR3 has 11 residues. Germline values: CDR1 MNHEY, CDR2 SVGEGT. As DNA, the CDR3 is TGTGCCACCCGTGTGGGGAATCGGCAGTATTTT. Amino acids: CATRVGNRQYF.

The genes are TRBV29-1 and TRBJ2-5; 9 bases are a match to TRBD1. V was pared by 1 base and J by 5 bases, with 5 bases of the junction left unmatched. Looked up from germline, CDR1 is SQVTM and CDR2 is ANQGSEA. CDR3 length: 14 amino acids. The CDR3 coding sequence is TGCAGCGTTGAAGTCCGACAGGGGGGGGAGACCCAGTACTTC. Protein: CSVEVRQGGETQYF.

This clonotype was seen ten or more times. The chain carries TRBV4-3 and TRBJ1-1; possible D gene TRBD1, 5 bases. V shed 0 bases and J shed 1 base, with 21 bases lying between them. Germline V CDR1 and CDR2: LGHNA, YSLEER. The length of the CDR3 is 19 residues. The DNA of the CDR3 is TGCGCCAGCAGCCAAGAAGGTCCAGGGTCAGCTTATTCGAACACTGAAGCTTTCTTT. Protein product: CASSQEGPGSAYSNTEAFF.

A few counts support this clonotype. The chain is built from TRBV7-2 and TRBJ1-1; a weak D match, TRBD1 (6 bases). V was trimmed by 2 bases and J by 1 base, leaving 11 bases between them. CDR3 length: 15 residues. Germline assignment: CDR1 SGHTA and CDR2 FQGNSA. The CDR3 loop reads CASSLNRVGNTEAFF. For the CDR3, the DNA is TGTGCCAGCAGCTTAAACAGGGTTGGGAACACTGAAGCTTTCTTT.

This clonotype was recorded a few times. CDR3: CASSLGTMNTGELFF. Here the CDR3 DNA reads TGTGCCAGCAGCTTAGGGACGATGAACACCGGGGAGCTGTTTTTT. This rearrangement joins TRBV7-9 to TRBJ2-2; D remains unclear. CDR1 SEHNR and CDR2 FQNEAQ come from the germline V gene (reference sequence). V was clipped by 1 base and J by 1 base, with 7 bases between them. The CDR3 runs 15 residues.

This clonotype is labeled medium-sized. The genes are TRBV5-6 and TRBJ1-2; D is possibly TRBD1 (5 bases). CDR3 size: 14 residues. The V gene lost 0 bases and the J gene lost 6 bases, with 12 bases spanning the gap. Per the germline V gene, CDR1 is SGHDT and CDR2 is YYEEEE. The CDR3 DNA reads TGTGCCAGCAGCTTGGAGGGACGGTCGGATGGCTACACCTTC. This translates into CASSLEGRSDGYTF. Full variable domain (rest looked up from reference TRBV5-6 and TRBJ1-2): DAGVTQSPTHLIKTRGQQVTLRCSPKSGHDTVSWYQQALGQGPQFIFQYYEEEERQRGNFPDRFSGHQFPNYSSELNVNALLLGDSALYLCASSLEGRSDGYTFGSGTRLTVV.

This clonotype was picked up a small number of times. The J gene is TRBJ2-6, the V gene TRBV5-1; D gene ambiguous. The CDR3 spans 17 residues. Trimming removed 0 bases from V and 0 bases from J, with 10 bases in between. Germline values: CDR1 SGHRS, CDR2 YFSETQ. CDR3 DNA sequence: TGCGCCAGCAGCTTGGTGCAGACGAGCTCTGGGGCCAACGTCCTGACTTTC. Translating gives CASSLVQTSSGANVLTF.

The rearrangement joins TRBV20-1 to TRBJ2-1; D is ambiguous. V lost 5 bases, J lost 4 bases, and 15 bases lay in between. This CDR3 contains 14 residues. Germline CDR1 and CDR2: DFQATT and SNEGSKA (reference sequence). The CDR3 spells CSAERAAVYNEQFF. DNA for the CDR3: TGCAGTGCTGAACGGGCCGCGGTTTACAATGAGCAGTTCTTC.

The chain recombines TRBV24-1 with TRBJ2-5; D is undetermined. The germline V and J ends were trimmed by 3 bases and 5 bases, with 18 bases remaining between them. Germline assignment: CDR1 KGHDR and CDR2 SFDVKD. This CDR3 has 16 amino acids. CDR3 nucleotides: TGTGCCACCAGTGATACCGGACCAGACGGTTTTGAGACCCAGTACTTC. Encoded protein: CATSDTGPDGFETQYF.

This clonotype occurred many times. This rearrangement joins TRBV29-1 to TRBJ1-4; 9 positions agree with TRBD1. Losses at the gene ends were 5 bases for V and 7 bases for J; bases not matched to a gene: 8. Looked up from germline, CDR1 is SQVTM and CDR2 is ANQGSEA. The CDR3 totals 14 residues. CDR3: CSVLMGQGGEKLFF. The CDR3 coding sequence is TGCAGCGTTCTTATGGGACAGGGAGGTGAAAAACTGTTTTTT. Filled out from reference TRBV29-1 and TRBJ1-4, the complete variable domain reads SAVISQKPSRDICQRGTSLTIQCQVDSQVTMMFWYRQQPGQSLTLIATANQGSEATYESGFVIDKFPISRPNLTFSTLTVSNMSPEDSSIYLCSVLMGQGGEKLFFGSGTQLSVL.

This clonotype was detected ten times or more. The chain employs TRBV5-6 and TRBJ2-2; D may match TRBD1 or TRBD2 (5 bases each). CDR3 length: 16 residues. The germline V gene has CDR1 SGHDT and CDR2 YYEEEE. V gave up 6 bases and J gave up 4 bases, with 19 bases separating them. The CDR3 nucleotides read TGTGCCAGCAACCGCAGATGGGGCGGGTCCACCGGGGAGCTGTTTTTT. It translates to CASNRRWGGSTGELFF.

This clonotype was counted a few times. This sequence joins TRBV29-1 and TRBJ2-2; 9 bases match TRBD1. The length of the CDR3 is 13 residues. The germline V gene encodes CDR1 SQVTM and CDR2 ANQGSEA. V lost 8 bases, J lost 3 bases, and 4 bases stayed unmatched. The CDR3 DNA sequence: TGCAGCTTAAGACAGGGGGACACCGGGGAGCTGTTTTTT. Translating it yields CSLRQGDTGELFF.

In this sample, this clonotype turned up many times. V gene TRBV10-3 combines with J gene TRBJ2-5; TRBD2 matches at 7 bases. Germline lookup yields CDR1 ENHRY and CDR2 SYGVKD. The V segment lost 8 bases and the J segment 0 bases; nucleotides outside the gene matches: 6. The CDR3 spans 14 residues. CDR3 sequence: CAIGQSGDQETQYF. CDR3 in DNA: TGTGCCATCGGTCAAAGCGGGGACCAAGAGACCCAGTACTTC.